This T cell receptor beta chain was captured by sequencing in a study of regulatory T cells in long-lasting Graves disease. Trimming took off 0 bases at V and 6 bases at J, with 6 bases between the two ends. The CDR3 is 13 residues long. Germline V gives CDR1 SGHDT, CDR2 YYEEEE. Time point here: newly diagnosed GD, antithyroid drugs for less than 3 months. After RNA was extracted from PBMCs, the TCR library was made from it. Arm-PCR of CDR3 regions and iRepertoire HTBI primers were the basis on which TCR beta libraries were built. TCRdb itself ran the multiplex PCR reads through MiXCR, one entry per CDR3 protein. The sample lists 300,000 to 400,000 distinct CDR3 sequences; over 15% were seen once.

The rearrangement uses TRBV5-6 and TRBJ2-2, with a weak D call TRBD1 (5 bases). The TCR originated in a female donor with Graves disease. Material: peripheral blood mononuclear cells (PBMCs), obtained at new diagnosis, from a patient treated with antithyroid drugs. The CDR3 DNA reads TGTGCCAGCAGCTTGGACAGGCCCGGGGAGCTGTTTTTT. Translating gives CASSLDRPGELFF.